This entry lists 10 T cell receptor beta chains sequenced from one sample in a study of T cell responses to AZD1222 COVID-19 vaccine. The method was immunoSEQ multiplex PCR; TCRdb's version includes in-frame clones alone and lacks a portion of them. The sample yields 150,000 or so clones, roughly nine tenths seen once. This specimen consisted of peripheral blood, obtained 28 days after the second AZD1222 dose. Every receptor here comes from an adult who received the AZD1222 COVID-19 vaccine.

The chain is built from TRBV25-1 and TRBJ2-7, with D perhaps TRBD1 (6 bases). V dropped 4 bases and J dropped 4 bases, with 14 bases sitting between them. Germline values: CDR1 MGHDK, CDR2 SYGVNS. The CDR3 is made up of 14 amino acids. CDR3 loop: CASSAPGDLYEQYF. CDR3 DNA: TGTGCCAGCAGTGCCCCAGGGGACCTTTACGAGCAGTACTTC.

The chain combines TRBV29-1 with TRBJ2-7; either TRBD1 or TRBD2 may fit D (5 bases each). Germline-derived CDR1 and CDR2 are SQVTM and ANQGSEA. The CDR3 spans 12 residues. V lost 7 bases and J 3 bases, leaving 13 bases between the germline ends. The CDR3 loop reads CSAGTAGYEQYF. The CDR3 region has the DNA TGCAGCGCTGGGACCGCGGGCTACGAGCAGTACTTC.

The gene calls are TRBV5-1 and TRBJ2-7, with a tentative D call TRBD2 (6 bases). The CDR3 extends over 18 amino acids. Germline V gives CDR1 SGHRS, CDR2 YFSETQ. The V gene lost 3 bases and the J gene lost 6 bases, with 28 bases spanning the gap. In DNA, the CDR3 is TGCGCCAGCAGCTCGGGTCTCTGGGGAACGGCGGGGCGGTTCGAGCAGTACTTC. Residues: CASSSGLWGTAGRFEQYF.

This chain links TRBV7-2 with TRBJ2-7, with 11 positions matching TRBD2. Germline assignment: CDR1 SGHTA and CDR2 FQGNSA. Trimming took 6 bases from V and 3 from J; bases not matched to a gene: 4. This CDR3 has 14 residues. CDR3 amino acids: CASRTSGDLYEQYF. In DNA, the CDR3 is TGTGCCAGCAGGACTAGCGGGGACCTCTACGAGCAGTACTTC.

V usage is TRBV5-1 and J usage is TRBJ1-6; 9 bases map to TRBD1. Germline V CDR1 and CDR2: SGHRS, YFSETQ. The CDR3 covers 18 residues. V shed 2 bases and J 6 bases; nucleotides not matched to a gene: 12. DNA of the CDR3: TGCGCCAGCAGCTTAGTCGGCAACAGGGGGCTACGTAATTCACCCCTCCACTTT. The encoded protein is CASSLVGNRGLRNSPLHF.

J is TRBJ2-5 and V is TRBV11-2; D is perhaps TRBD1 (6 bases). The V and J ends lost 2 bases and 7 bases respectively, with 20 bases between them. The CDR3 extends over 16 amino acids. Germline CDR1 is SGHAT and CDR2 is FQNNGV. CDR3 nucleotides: TGTGCCAGCAGCTTAATTACCGGGACATTACCTGGGACCCAGTACTTC. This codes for CASSLITGTLPGTQYF. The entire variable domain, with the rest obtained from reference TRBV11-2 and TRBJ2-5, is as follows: EAGVAQSPRYKIIEKRQSVAFWCNPISGHATLYWYQQILGQGPKLLIQFQNNGVVDDSQLPKDRFSAERLKGVDSTLKIQPAKLEDSAVYLCASSLITGTLPGTQYFGPGTRLLVL.

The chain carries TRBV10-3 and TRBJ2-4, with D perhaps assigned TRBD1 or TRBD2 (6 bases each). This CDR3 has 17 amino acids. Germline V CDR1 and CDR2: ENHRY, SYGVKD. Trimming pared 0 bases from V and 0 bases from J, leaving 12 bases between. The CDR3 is CAISESHGGLAKNIQYF. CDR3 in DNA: TGTGCCATCAGTGAGTCGCACGGGGGCCTAGCCAAAAACATTCAGTACTTC.

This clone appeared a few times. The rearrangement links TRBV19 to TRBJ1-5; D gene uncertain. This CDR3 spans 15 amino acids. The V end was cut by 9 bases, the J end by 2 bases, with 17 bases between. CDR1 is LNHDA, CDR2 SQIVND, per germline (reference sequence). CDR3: CASKLTREGNQPQHF. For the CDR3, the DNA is TGTGCCAGCAAGCTTACTCGCGAAGGCAATCAGCCCCAGCATTTT.

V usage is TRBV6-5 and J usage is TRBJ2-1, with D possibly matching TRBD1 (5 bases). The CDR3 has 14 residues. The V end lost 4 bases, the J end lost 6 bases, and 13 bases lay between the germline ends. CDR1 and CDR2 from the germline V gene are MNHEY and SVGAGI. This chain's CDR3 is CASSSIRTGNEQFF. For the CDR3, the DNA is TGTGCCAGCAGTTCCATACGCACAGGCAATGAGCAGTTCTTC.

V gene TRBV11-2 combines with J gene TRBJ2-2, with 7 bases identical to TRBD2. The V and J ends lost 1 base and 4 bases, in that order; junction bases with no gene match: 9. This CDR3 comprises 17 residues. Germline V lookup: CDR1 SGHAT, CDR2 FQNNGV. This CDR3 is CASSLGNLGGITGELFF. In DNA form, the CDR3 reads TGTGCCAGCAGCTTAGGCAACCTCGGGGGGATCACCGGGGAGCTGTTTTTT.